Presented here are 21 T cell receptor beta chains from one specimen sequenced in a study of blood T cell repertoires in COVID-19. The protocol was immunoSEQ multiplex PCR, while the TCRdb copy is restricted to in-frame clones and leaves out a portion. The sample holds over 200,000 clones, around 86% seen once. Sequences were obtained from PBMCs or T cells enriched from blood (not recorded which). The receptors derive from a man aged 18 to 30 who had recovered from COVID-19.

The V gene is TRBV19, the J gene TRBJ1-1; TRBD1 might be the D (6 bases). Deletions cut 3 bases from V and 4 bases from J, with 18 bases between. The germline gives CDR1 LNHDA, CDR2 SQIVND (reference sequence). CDR3 length equals 16 residues. CDR3 region: CASSIFGRGRGTEAFF. In DNA form, the CDR3 reads TGTGCCAGTAGTATTTTCGGCAGGGGAAGGGGCACTGAAGCTTTCTTT.

V gene TRBV5-6 combines with J gene TRBJ2-4, with D unresolved. The CDR3 runs to 13 residues. V was clipped by 4 bases and J by 9 bases, with 14 bases between them. CDR1 and CDR2 (germline): SGHDT, YYEEEE. DNA for the CDR3: TGTGCCAGCAGCAACACAGTGCAGATCATTCAGTACTTC. It is translated as CASSNTVQIIQYF.

The chain combines TRBV7-3 with TRBJ2-1; D remains unclear. The germline CDR1 and CDR2 sequences are SGHTA and FQGTGA. The CDR3 extends over 16 amino acids. Trimming left V 2 bases short and J 7 bases short, with 18 bases between. The CDR3 sequence: CASSLVSSGPWNEQFF. The DNA of the CDR3 is TGTGCCAGCAGCTTAGTCTCTAGTGGCCCCTGGAATGAGCAGTTCTTC.

V gene TRBV5-1 combines with J gene TRBJ2-2; TRBD2 agrees at 10 bases. CDR1 SGHRS and CDR2 YFSETQ come from the germline V gene. V shed 2 bases, J shed 2 bases, and the junction held 6 bases outside the gene matches. The CDR3 has 17 residues. In nucleotides, the CDR3 is TGCGCCAGCAGCTTAGGGTCTAGCGGGAGAAACACCGGGGAGCTGTTTTTT. Translating gives CASSLGSSGRNTGELFF.

The V gene is TRBV19, the J gene TRBJ2-3; 15 bases line up with TRBD2. J lost 7 bases, V lost 9 bases, and 8 bases had no gene match. The germline gives CDR1 LNHDA, CDR2 SQIVND (reference sequence). The CDR3 is made up of 15 amino acids. This chain's CDR3 is CASLGLAGGLNTQYF. The CDR3 DNA follows: TGTGCCAGCCTCGGACTAGCGGGAGGGCTAAATACGCAGTATTTT.

Turning to this clone: This same CDR3 is encoded by further DNA sequences in the sample. The chain links TRBV27 to TRBJ1-6, with a possible D match to TRBD1 (6 bases). V dropped 6 bases and J dropped 0 bases, with 9 bases sitting between them. Germline assignment: CDR1 MNHEY and CDR2 SMNVEV (reference sequence). CDR3 length: 15 amino acids. The CDR3 DNA follows: TGTGCCAGCAGCACAGGGAGCTCCTATAATTCACCCCTCCACTTT. It codes for CASSTGSSYNSPLHF.

The genes are TRBV24-1 and TRBJ2-1; D is uncertain. Trimming shortened V by 3 bases and J by 8 bases, and 7 bases separated the two germline ends. CDR1 KGHDR and CDR2 SFDVKD come from the germline V gene. This CDR3 is 12 amino acids long. CDR3 sequence (DNA): TGTGCCACCAGTGATCCTGACTATGAGCAGTTCTTC. Amino acid sequence: CATSDPDYEQFF.

The chain combines TRBV5-8 with TRBJ2-5; D gene unclear. CDR1 is SGHTS, CDR2 YDEGEE, per germline. The CDR3 loop spans 14 amino acids. Trimming removed 1 base from V and 5 bases from J, with 12 bases in between. The chain's CDR3 is CASSLHPQAETQYF. The CDR3 DNA reads TGTGCCAGCAGCTTGCATCCCCAAGCCGAGACCCAGTACTTC.

The chain joins TRBV18 to TRBJ1-2, with D perhaps matching TRBD1 (6 bases). V lost 6 bases, J lost 3 bases, and 11 bases lay in between. The CDR3 has 13 amino acids. The germline CDR1 and CDR2 sequences are KGHSH and LQKENI. The CDR3 region is CASSPGGDYGYTF. The CDR3 DNA sequence: TGTGCCAGCTCCCCGGGGGGCGACTATGGCTACACCTTC. Using reference TRBV18 and TRBJ1-2 for the parts outside the CDR3, the full variable domain is NAGVMQNPRHLVRRRGQEARLRCSPMKGHSHVYWYRQLPEEGLKFMVYLQKENIIDESGMPKERFSAEFPKEGPSILRIQQVVRGDSAAYFCASSPGGDYGYTFGSGTRLTVV.

In its sample, this clone was seen once. The V call is TRBV6-5, the J call TRBJ2-7, with TRBD1 matching over 7 bases. CDR3 size: 15 residues. V shed 2 bases, J shed 3 bases, and the junction held 7 bases outside the gene matches. Germline-derived CDR1 and CDR2 are MNHEY and SVGAGI. The CDR3 region is CASSYDKRQGYEQYF. The CDR3 nucleotides read TGTGCCAGCAGTTACGATAAACGACAGGGCTACGAGCAGTACTTC.

In this sample, this clone turned up once. The V call is TRBV30, the J call TRBJ1-5; the D is unclear. The V and J ends lost 5 bases and 6 bases respectively, with 14 bases between them. The CDR3 is made up of 13 amino acids. CDR1 and CDR2 (germline): GTSNPN, SVGIG (reference sequence). CDR3 sequence: CAWSESLGQPQHF. Written as DNA, the CDR3 is TGTGCCTGGTCGGAATCACTAGGTCAGCCCCAGCATTTT.

The chain joins TRBV15 to TRBJ1-1, with TRBD1 matching over 9 bases. V lost 3 bases, J lost 0 bases, and 2 bases stayed unmatched. The germline V gene encodes CDR1 LNHNV and CDR2 YYDKDF (reference sequence). The CDR3 is 15 residues long. The DNA of the CDR3 is TGTGCCACCAGCAGGGGGACAGGGTTGAACACTGAAGCTTTCTTT. Its translation is CATSRGTGLNTEAFF.

The count of this clone is one. The V call is TRBV3-1 (or the pseudogene TRBV3-2), the J call TRBJ2-6; possible D gene TRBD1, 5 bases. The V end was cut by 4 bases, the J end by 1 base, with 8 bases between. The CDR3 is made up of 15 amino acids. In germline, CDR1 is LGHDT, CDR2 YNNKEL (reference sequence). The CDR3 DNA reads TGTGCCAGCAGCCCAAGACAGTCTGGGGCCAACGTCCTGACTTTC. This encodes CASSPRQSGANVLTF.

In its sample, this clone was seen once. The rearrangement links TRBV6-5 to TRBJ1-4, with D uncertain. This CDR3 contains 13 residues. Trimming removed 8 bases at V and 8 bases at J, with 15 bases between. Germline CDR1 and CDR2: MNHEY and SVGAGI. The CDR3 region has the DNA TGTGCCAGCCGGAGTCCCTCAGAAGAAAAACTGTTTTTT. As protein: CASRSPSEEKLFF.

The chain has TRBV28 and TRBJ2-7; D is uncertain. Germline CDR1 reads MDHEN; CDR2 reads SYDVKM. CDR3 length: 15 amino acids. Trimming shortened V by 5 bases and J by 1 base, and 15 bases separated the two germline ends. The CDR3: CASSDFSEASYEQYF. The CDR3 nucleotides are TGTGCCAGCAGTGATTTCTCCGAGGCATCCTACGAGCAGTACTTC.

The chain uses TRBV2 and TRBJ1-2; no clear D. Per germline, CDR1 SNHLY and CDR2 FYNNEI. This CDR3 has 14 amino acids. V was shortened by 5 bases and J by 0 bases, with 10 bases between the two germline ends. CDR3 amino acids: CASSTFLPNYGYTF. The DNA for the CDR3 is TGTGCCAGCAGTACCTTCCTACCTAACTATGGCTACACCTTC.

The genes are TRBV5-5 and TRBJ2-1; 9 bases line up with TRBD2. This CDR3 contains 12 residues. CDR1 is SGHKS and CDR2 is YYEKEE in the germline V gene (reference sequence). V was pared by 3 bases and J by 10 bases, with 2 bases of the junction left unmatched. CDR3 sequence (DNA): TGTGCCAGCAGCTGGACTAGCGTCGAGCAGTTCTTC. It codes for CASSWTSVEQFF.

This clone was counted a single time. The genes are TRBV6-4 and TRBJ2-1, with 11 bases aligning to TRBD2. The CDR3 consists of 15 residues. J gave up 4 bases and V 3 bases, and 2 bases lay outside the gene matches. The germline V gene has CDR1 MRHNA and CDR2 SNTAGT. CDR3 sequence reads: CASSEGTSGYNEQFF. In nucleotides, the CDR3 is TGTGCCAGCAGTGAAGGGACTAGCGGTTACAATGAGCAGTTCTTC.

V usage is TRBV5-6 and J usage is TRBJ2-2; 11 bases match TRBD2. This CDR3 region has 18 residues. CDR1 SGHDT and CDR2 YYEEEE come from the germline V gene. V lost 4 bases, J lost 1 base, and 9 bases stayed unmatched. The CDR3 protein is CASSTLAGVFRNTGELFF. The DNA for the CDR3 is TGTGCCAGCAGCACACTAGCGGGAGTTTTTAGGAACACCGGGGAGCTGTTTTTT.

CDR3 sequence (DNA): TGTGCCAGCAGCTTGCGGGGTGACTCCTACGAGCAGTACTTC. It translates to CASSLRGDSYEQYF. The V call is TRBV5-4, the J call TRBJ2-7; D might be TRBD2 (5 bases). V shed 1 base and J shed 0 bases, with 8 bases lying between them. This CDR3 has 14 amino acids. Germline CDR1 reads SGHNT; CDR2 reads YYREEE (reference sequence).

This rearrangement joins TRBV19 to TRBJ1-2, with D possibly TRBD1 on 5 matching bases. In germline, CDR1 is LNHDA, CDR2 SQIVND (reference sequence). The CDR3 is made up of 15 amino acids. Trimming shortened V by 5 bases and J by 1 base, and 14 bases separated the two germline ends. CDR3 in DNA: TGTGCCAGTAGTCCCGTGGGGGGATATAACTATGGCTACACCTTC. Protein: CASSPVGGYNYGYTF.